Below, 9 T cell receptor beta chains from the same sample are listed, as sequenced in a study of neurological immune-mediated disorders. TCRdb ran MiXCR on the 5' RACE reads and lists one entry per CDR3 protein. The sample has roughly 100,000 distinct CDR3 sequences, roughly 3.5% seen once. Sequencing was done on a sample of PBMCs. These receptor sequences come from a woman aged 18-29 years with multiple sclerosis.

This clonotype was recorded at least ten times. This chain joins TRBV5-1 and TRBJ2-7, with 11 bases aligning to TRBD2. The length of the CDR3 is 15 residues. CDR1 SGHRS and CDR2 YFSETQ come from the germline V gene. V shed 4 bases and J 3 bases; nucleotides not matched to a gene: 6. The CDR3 DNA reads as TGCGCCAGCAGCCCCGGGACTAGCGGAAACTACGAGCAGTACTTC. Translated: CASSPGTSGNYEQYF. Using reference TRBV5-1 and TRBJ2-7 for the parts outside the CDR3, the full variable domain is KAGVTQTPRYLIKTRGQQVTLSCSPISGHRSVSWYQQTPGQGLQFLFEYFSETQRNKGNFPGRFSGRQFSNSRSEMNVSTLELGDSALYLCASSPGTSGNYEQYFGPGTRLTVT.

This clonotype was counted ten times or more. The chain is built from TRBV28 and TRBJ1-1; TRBD1 aligns across 7 bases. V shed 6 bases, J shed 4 bases, and the junction held 11 bases outside the gene matches. The CDR3 spans 15 residues. Per germline, CDR1 MDHEN and CDR2 SYDVKM. In DNA form, the CDR3 reads TGTGCCAGCAGGTTCGGGAGGGCAGGGGGCACTGAAGCTTTCTTT. Residues: CASRFGRAGGTEAFF.

At least ten counts were recorded for this clonotype. The V call is TRBV5-5, the J call TRBJ2-1; TRBD2 matches 7 bases. The length of the CDR3 is 15 residues. V lost 4 bases and J lost 3; bases outside the gene matches: 7. Germline lookup yields CDR1 SGHKS and CDR2 YYEKEE (reference sequence). CDR3 sequence: CASSAVSGVYNEQFF. In nucleotides, the CDR3 is TGTGCCAGCAGCGCCGTCAGCGGGGTCTACAATGAGCAGTTCTTC.

This clonotype came up a few times. In DNA form, the CDR3 reads TGCGCCAGCAGGTACAGGGACACCGGGGAGCTGTTTTTT. Protein sequence: CASRYRDTGELFF. This chain joins TRBV4-1 and TRBJ2-2; D may be TRBD1 (6 bases). Between the trimmed V and J ends, which lost 6 bases and 3 bases, there was a span of 8 bases. This CDR3 region has 13 residues. Germline values: CDR1 MGHRA, CDR2 YSYEKL.

This clonotype was counted ten times or more. V usage is TRBV9 and J usage is TRBJ2-3; a weak D match, TRBD2 (6 bases). V gave up 0 bases and J gave up 5 bases, with 13 bases separating them. The CDR3 has 15 amino acids. CDR1 and CDR2 from the germline V gene are SGDLS and YYNGEE. CDR3 loop: CASSVAFRGGDTQYF. DNA of the CDR3: TGTGCCAGCAGCGTAGCTTTCCGGGGAGGAGATACGCAGTATTTT.

This clonotype occurred many times. V is TRBV20-1 and J is TRBJ1-1; D is unclear. V was cut by 3 bases and J by 7 bases, with 9 bases left in between. This CDR3 region has 11 residues. Germline CDR1 and CDR2: DFQATT and SNEGSKA (reference sequence). CDR3: CSASKVVEAFF. In DNA form, the CDR3 reads TGCAGTGCTAGCAAGGTGGTTGAAGCTTTCTTT.

Many counts were recorded for this clonotype. V is TRBV5-1 and J is TRBJ1-3; D remains unclear. The CDR3 extends over 13 amino acids. Per germline, CDR1 SGHRS and CDR2 YFSETQ. V gave up 3 bases and J gave up 4 bases, with 8 bases separating them. CDR3 in amino acids: CASSSDSGNTIYF. Written as DNA, the CDR3 is TGCGCCAGCAGCTCAGATTCCGGAAACACCATATATTTT.

At least ten counts were recorded for this clonotype. V and J are TRBV9 and TRBJ2-7; D remains unclear. Germline CDR1 and CDR2: SGDLS and YYNGEE. V gave up 3 bases and J gave up 0 bases, with 10 bases separating them. The CDR3 sequence is 14 residues long. This CDR3 is CASSAGPISYEQYF. CDR3 nucleotides: TGTGCCAGCAGCGCCGGCCCAATCTCCTACGAGCAGTACTTC. Looking up the rest from reference TRBV9 and TRBJ2-7 gives the full variable domain: DSGVTQTPKHLITATGQRVTLRCSPRSGDLSVYWYQQSLDQGLQFLIQYYNGEERAKGNILERFSAQQFPDLHSELNLSSLELGDSALYFCASSAGPISYEQYFGPGTRLTVT.

This clonotype was recorded at least ten times. The chain recombines TRBV3-1 with TRBJ2-5, with D perhaps matching TRBD1 or TRBD2 (7 bases each). From germline, CDR1 is LGHDT and CDR2 YNNKEL (reference sequence). Trimming removed 4 bases at V and 5 bases at J, with 14 bases between. The CDR3 loop spans 14 amino acids. In DNA, the CDR3 is TGTGCCAGCAGCCCAGGGGGGGCCGGGGAGACCCAGTACTTC. The encoded protein is CASSPGGAGETQYF.